Shown below are 27 T cell receptor beta chains from a single sample sequenced in a study of tumor and adjacent non-tumor tissue in lung cancer. RNA was extracted from bulk tissue without any cell sorting. This non-tumor lung sample came from over 3 cm beyond the tumor edge. TCRbeta libraries were built with three rounds of nested PCR, modified from ARM-PCR. TCRdb fed the multiplex PCR reads into MiXCR, producing one record per CDR3 protein. The repertoire has 90,000 to 100,000 distinct CDR3 sequences, 80% of them found once; the top ten carry 30%. Sequenced sample: distant non-tumor lung tissue. These receptors came from a man aged 60 to 69 with small cell lung cancer.

This clonotype was counted a single time. A read error may explain this, as a much larger clone is one base away. This chain uses TRBV5-4 with TRBJ2-3; D gene unclear. This CDR3 comprises 16 residues. Germline lookup yields CDR1 SGHNT and CDR2 YYREEE (reference sequence). With 6 bases removed from V and 0 bases from J, the gap between germline ends came to 17 bases. In DNA, the CDR3 is TGTGCCAGCACCCCGACCTCTAACGGGAGCACAGATACGCAGTATTTT. Amino acids: CASTPTSNGSTDTQYF.

The rearrangement joins TRBV4-1 to TRBJ2-1, with 10 bases fitting TRBD2. Trimming took 10 bases from V and 4 from J; bases not matched to a gene: 25. Germline CDR1 and CDR2: MGHRA and YSYEKL. The CDR3 sequence is 20 residues long. DNA for the CDR3: TGCGCCACTAGCCAATCAGGGCAGCTAGCGGGGGCGGGGGCTTACAATGAGCAGTTCTTC. Translated, it gives CATSQSGQLAGAGAYNEQFF.

As regards this clonotype: The junction does not match germline at one end; this may be a read error. This chain's CDR3 is CASSLTSGRVNEQFF. DNA for the CDR3: TGTGCTAGCAGCTTAACTAGCGGGAGAGTGAATGAGCAGTTCTTC. The chain links TRBV12-3 or TRBV12-4 to TRBJ2-1; 11 positions agree with TRBD2. The CDR3 is 15 residues long.

This clonotype has ten or more counts. The chain has TRBV13 and TRBJ2-1; 8 nucleotides agree with TRBD2. The CDR3 covers 16 residues. Germline assignment: CDR1 PRHDT and CDR2 FYEKMQ (reference sequence). The V gene end was trimmed by 4 bases and the J gene end by 4 bases; junction bases not matched to a gene: 9. CDR3: CASSSLAGEVYNEQFF. CDR3 bases: TGTGCCAGCAGCTCTCTAGCGGGTGAAGTGTACAATGAGCAGTTCTTC.

This clonotype was seen ten or more times. A much larger clone sits a single nucleotide away, making a read error possible. This rearrangement joins TRBV6-6 to TRBJ2-1, with 10 bases lining up with TRBD1. Trimming removed 6 bases from V and 11 bases from J; junction bases left unmatched: 10. The CDR3 totals 14 residues. Per germline, CDR1 MNHNY and CDR2 SVGAGI (reference sequence). CDR3: CASRPGQGFNKQFF. The CDR3 DNA reads as TGTGCCAGCAGGCCGGGACAGGGGTTTAATAAGCAGTTCTTC.

Concerning this clonotype: Because the CDR3 is missing its conserved closing phenylalanine or tryptophan, this is likely a read error. This chain joins TRBV29-1 and TRBJ2-1; 10 nucleotides agree with TRBD2. The CDR3 spans 14 residues. CDR1 is SQVTM, CDR2 ANQGSEA, per germline. V lost 5 bases to trimming and J lost 5 bases; unmatched junction nucleotides: 6. CDR3 sequence (DNA): TGCAGCGTTATGTCTAGCGGGAGAAACAATGAGCAGTTCCTT. It encodes CSVMSSGRNNEQFL.

V is TRBV6-6 and J is TRBJ2-2; the D is unclear. Trimming cost V 5 bases and J 13 bases, with 17 bases left between them. Germline V gene lookup returns CDR1 MNHNY and CDR2 SVGAGI (reference sequence). CDR3 length: 13 residues. The CDR3 DNA is TGTGCCAGCAGTAGCTCGAACACCGGAGTGCTGTTTTTT. This sequence encodes CASSSSNTGVLFF.

On this clonotype: This may stem from a read error, because a much larger clone lies one nucleotide away. The chain is built from TRBV7-8 and TRBJ1-2; the D gene is possibly TRBD1 (6 bases). The germline CDR1 and CDR2 sequences are SGHVS and FQNEAQ. The CDR3 spans 13 residues. CDR3: CASILYRDYGYTF. CDR3 nucleotide sequence: TGTGCCAGCATCTTATACAGGGACTATGGCTACACCTTC.

The CDR3 DNA follows: TGTGCCAGCAGCCTAGCGCCAGGGTACACAGATACGCAGCATTTT. This sequence encodes CASSLAPGYTDTQHF. The V gene is TRBV11-2, the J gene TRBJ2-3, with a tentative D call TRBD1 (5 bases). The J call may be in error: the DNA end matches TRBJ1-5 better. CDR1 is SGHAT and CDR2 is FQNNGV in the germline V gene. The CDR3 is 15 amino acids.

A word on this clonotype: The junction differs from germline at one of its ends, possibly a read error. The chain couples TRBV11-2 to TRBJ2-6; 11 bases are shared with TRBD1. Germline V lookup: CDR1 SGHAT, CDR2 FQNNGV. This CDR3 region has 17 residues. The CDR3 protein is CASSRWTGGSGANVLTF. The CDR3 DNA is TGTGCCAGCAGTCGGTGGACAGGGGGCTCTGGCGCCAACGTCCTGACTTTC. The complete variable domain, with remaining parts taken from reference TRBV11-2 and TRBJ2-6, reads EAGVAQSPRYKIIEKRQSVAFWCNPISGHATLYWYQQILGQGPKLLIQFQNNGVVDDSQLPKDRFSAERLKGVDSTLKIQPAKLEDSAVYLCASSRWTGGSGANVLTFGAGSRLTVL.

About this clonotype: The CDR3 ends on some other residue instead of the conserved phenylalanine or tryptophan, so this is likely a read error. The rearrangement links TRBV5-4 to TRBJ2-7; 9 positions match TRBD2. Germline CDR1 reads SGHNT; CDR2 reads YYREEE (reference sequence). Trimming took 5 bases from V and 9 from J; bases not matched to a gene: 12. The CDR3 loop spans 14 amino acids. CDR3 sequence: CASSRGTSYFGQYM. CDR3 nucleotides: TGTGCCAGCAGTCGCGGGACTAGCTATTTCGGGCAGTACATG.

About this clonotype itself: At one of its ends the junction is not consistent with the germline gene, which may arise from a read error. The J gene is TRBJ1-2, the V gene TRBV11-2, with a tentative D call TRBD1 (5 bases). This CDR3 comprises 16 residues. The germline gives CDR1 SGHAT, CDR2 FQNNGV. The CDR3 is CASSLDIVGAGRGYTF. CDR3 DNA: TGTGCCAGCAGCCTAGATATAGTAGGGGCCGGTCGAGGCTACACCTTC.

As to this clonotype: Possible read error: a much larger clone is one base away. The genes are TRBV20-1 and TRBJ1-1; perhaps TRBD1 as D (5 bases). The CDR3 extends over 14 amino acids. V lost 2 bases and J 6 bases, leaving 16 bases between the germline ends. Germline V CDR1 and CDR2: DFQATT, SNEGSKA (reference sequence). The CDR3 bases are TGCAGTGCTAGAAAAGGACGGGGCACCTCTGAAGCTTTCTTT. The encoded protein is CSARKGRGTSEAFF.

This clonotype was seen at least ten times. This chain uses TRBV7-9 with TRBJ2-2; D is ambiguous. This CDR3 is 14 amino acids long. The germline V and J ends were trimmed by 9 bases and 6 bases, with 17 bases remaining between them. Germline lookup yields CDR1 SEHNR and CDR2 FQNEAQ (reference sequence). The CDR3 loop is CASLSGPSAGELFF. CDR3 nucleotide sequence: TGTGCCAGTCTTAGTGGACCCTCAGCCGGGGAGCTGTTTTTT.

On this clonotype itself: At one end, the junction sequence differs from germline, possibly due to a read error. This rearrangement joins TRBV29-1 to TRBJ2-5, with TRBD1 matching over 7 bases. In germline, CDR1 is SQVTM, CDR2 ANQGSEA. This CDR3 is built from 12 residues. Here the CDR3 DNA reads TGCAGCTGCCGACAGGGAACGGAGACACAGTACTTC. Its protein product is CSCRQGTETQYF.

As concerns this clonotype: A much larger clonotype is one base distant, so this may be a read error. This chain connects TRBV30 to TRBJ2-1, with D possibly being TRBD2 (5 bases). V was cut by 4 bases and J by 1 base, with 14 bases left in between. Germline V gene sequence: CDR1 GTSNPN, CDR2 SVGIG (reference sequence). This CDR3 is 15 amino acids long. The CDR3 spells CAWKGVRRSYNEQFF. DNA of the CDR3: TGTGCCTGGAAGGGAGTCAGACGGTCCTACAATGAGCAGTTCTTC. The variable domain in full, with the rest retrieved from reference TRBV30 and TRBJ2-1, is SQTIHQWPATLVQPVGSPLSLECTVEGTSNPNLYWYRQAAGRGLQLLFYSVGIGQISSEVPQNLSASRPQDRQFILSSKKLLLSDSGFYLCAWKGVRRSYNEQFFGPGTRLTVL.

A remark on this clonotype: At one end, the junction sequence differs from germline, possibly due to a read error. This rearrangement joins TRBV6-5 to TRBJ2-1; D may be TRBD1 or TRBD2 (5 bases each). CDR3 size: 13 residues. Germline CDR1 and CDR2: MNHEY and SVGAGI. The CDR3 reads CASCYPGRNEQFF. CDR3 coding DNA: TGTGCCAGCTGTTATCCGGGACGGAATGAGCAGTTCTTC.

The chain combines TRBV20-1 with TRBJ1-5; no clear D gene. Trimming cost V 8 bases and J 11 bases, with 31 bases left between them. CDR1 is DFQATT and CDR2 is SNEGSKA in the germline V gene (reference sequence). This CDR3 contains 16 residues. CDR3 sequence: CSTERAGFNSNHAQHF. CDR3 DNA sequence: TGCAGTACCGAGAGGGCAGGATTTAATAGCAATCATGCCCAGCATTTT.

A remark on this clonotype: A read error may produce the germline difference seen at one junction end. V is TRBV4-1 and J is TRBJ2-4; D is ambiguous. Per germline, CDR1 MGHRA and CDR2 YSYEKL. The CDR3 is 15 amino acids. The CDR3 coding sequence is TGCGCCAACAGCCATAGCTGGGTGGGCAAAAACATTCAGTACTTC. Protein: CANSHSWVGKNIQYF.

Note on this clonotype: The missing conserved phenylalanine or tryptophan at the end of this CDR3 makes a read error likely. V usage is TRBV4-2 and J usage is TRBJ1-4; D unresolved. This CDR3 comprises 13 residues. Trimming took off 3 bases at V and 12 bases at J, with 14 bases between the two ends. Germline V gene data show CDR1 as LGHNA and CDR2 as YNFKEQ. CDR3 amino acids: CASSHPDRTELFL. The CDR3 DNA reads as TGTGCCAGCAGCCACCCAGACCGAACGGAACTGTTTTTA.

Concerning this clonotype itself: A read error may account for a junction end that differs from germline. This chain links TRBV6-5 with TRBJ1-2; 9 nucleotides line up with TRBD1. Germline values: CDR1 MNHEY, CDR2 SVGAGI. This CDR3 contains 16 residues. In DNA, the CDR3 is TGTGGCAGCAATTACGGTCTGGGACAGGGCTCTCATGGCTACACCTTC. Its protein is CGSNYGLGQGSHGYTF.

The table lists this clonotype with a count of one. A much larger clone sits a single nucleotide away, making a read error possible. The chain links TRBV10-1 to TRBJ2-3; D is perhaps TRBD1 (6 bases). Germline V gives CDR1 WNHNN, CDR2 SYGVQD (reference sequence). The CDR3 extends over 13 amino acids. The CDR3 nucleotides read TGCGCCAGCAGTGAACAGGGAAAAGATACGCAGTTTTTT. Its translation is CASSEQGKDTQFF.

The chain recombines TRBV19 with TRBJ2-5; a possible D gene is TRBD1 (6 bases). This CDR3 region has 16 residues. Germline CDR1 LNHDA, CDR2 SQIVND (reference sequence). V lost 3 bases to trimming and J lost 1 base, with 15 bases between them. The chain's CDR3 is CASSISPTGTQETQYF. The CDR3 DNA reads TGTGCCAGTAGTATCTCTCCTACAGGGACCCAAGAGACCCAGTACTTC. Looking up the rest from reference TRBV19 and TRBJ2-5 gives the full variable domain: DGGITQSPKYLFRKEGQNVTLSCEQNLNHDAMYWYRQDPGQGLRLIYYSQIVNDFQKGDIAEGYSVSREKKESFPLTVTSAQKNPTAFYLCASSISPTGTQETQYFGPGTRLLVL.

To note about this clonotype: The junction shows a germline mismatch at one end, possibly a read error. This rearrangement joins TRBV12-3 or TRBV12-4 to TRBJ1-1; tentative D call: TRBD1 (5 bases). The CDR3 has 12 residues. The DNA of the CDR3 is TGTGCCACCAGTCTAGGACATGCTAAAGCTTTCTTT. Translating it yields CATSLGHAKAFF.

Worth noting for this clonotype: An end of the junction does not agree with germline; a read error may underlie this. The V gene is TRBV5-4, the J gene TRBJ2-3; D unresolved. The CDR3 has 16 amino acids. CDR1 SGHNT and CDR2 YYREEE come from the germline V gene (reference sequence). Written as DNA, the CDR3 is TGTGCCAGCAGCTTGAGGGTCACCACCGCAACAGTTACGCAGTATTTT. Protein sequence: CASSLRVTTATVTQYF.

This clonotype has only one observation. The conserved final phenylalanine or tryptophan is absent from the CDR3, which likely points to a read error. It is unclear where the CDR3 begins or ends on the DNA, so no DNA is shown, and the CDR3 is as TCRdb lists it. CDR3 amino acids: CASSLDRAGLNEQSV. The chain couples TRBV5-1 to TRBJ2-1; the D segment call TRBD2 is taken from the table without a DNA check. Termini included, the CDR3 measures 15 amino acids. The germline CDR1 and CDR2 sequences are SGHRS and YFSETQ.

The genes are TRBV11-1 and TRBJ2-7; a weak D match, TRBD2 (5 bases). This CDR3 spans 17 amino acids. CDR1 and CDR2 from the germline V gene are SGHAT and FQDESV (reference sequence). V was pared by 5 bases and J by 5 bases, with 25 bases between. The DNA of the CDR3 is TGTGCCAGCAGCCTCCGAGAAGGTAGCGTGAGGGCCAACGAGCAGTACTTC. Translation gives CASSLREGSVRANEQYF.